This is a list of T cell receptor beta chains from one sample in a study of Ad26.COV2.S vaccination and SARS-CoV-2 variants. Clones were read by immunoSEQ multiplex PCR, and TCRdb kept only the in-frame ones, dropping some. This table holds some 390,000 clones, about 85% found once. The material sequenced was peripheral blood, taken in a trial of Ad26.COV2.S vaccine versus placebo. All receptors derive from a person aged 18-65 years who received the Ad26.COV2.S COVID-19 vaccine or a placebo. The conserved cysteine and the conserved F or W are not part of the CDR3 here. D genes are given only for firm matches. Clone size, where shown, is once, few, many, or a class for clones that have expanded.

clone size: -; D gene: -; V gene: TRBV6-5; J gene: TRBJ1-2; CDR3 protein: ASSYSNQDYGYT
clone size: -; D gene: -; V gene: TRBV19; J gene: TRBJ2-6; CDR3 protein: ASSPQLESGANVLT
clone size: -; D gene: -; V gene: TRBV28; J gene: TRBJ2-1; CDR3 protein: ASSFQIEQF
clone size: -; D gene: -; V gene: TRBV7-2; J gene: TRBJ2-3; CDR3 protein: ASSPWDSGDTQY
clone size: -; D gene: -; V gene: TRBV4-1; J gene: TRBJ2-7; CDR3 protein: ASSQEARVAYEQY
clone size: -; D gene: -; V gene: TRBV6-6; J gene: TRBJ1-6; CDR3 protein: ASSYSGSSYNSPLH
clone size: once; D gene: TRBD2; V gene: TRBV9; J gene: TRBJ2-4; CDR3 protein: ASSSTAGGLAKNIQY
clone size: -; D gene: -; V gene: TRBV19; J gene: TRBJ2-1; CDR3 protein: ASSPLAWNEQF
clone size: -; D gene: TRBD1; V gene: TRBV10-3; J gene: TRBJ1-2; CDR3 protein: AISEKDRGDYGYT
clone size: -; D gene: -; V gene: TRBV11-2; J gene: TRBJ1-3; CDR3 protein: ASSLGGAGNTIY
clone size: -; D gene: TRBD2; V gene: TRBV6-5; J gene: TRBJ2-7; CDR3 protein: ASSFAVGTSYEQY
clone size: -; D gene: TRBD1; V gene: TRBV18; J gene: TRBJ1-2; CDR3 protein: ASSPQGQGQHYT
clone size: -; D gene: TRBD1; V gene: TRBV30; J gene: TRBJ1-2; CDR3 protein: ACRDRGPGYT
clone size: -; D gene: TRBD1; V gene: TRBV2; J gene: TRBJ2-7; CDR3 protein: ASTLDRAYEQY
clone size: -; D gene: -; V gene: TRBV13; J gene: TRBJ2-3; CDR3 protein: ASSSSADTQY
clone size: -; D gene: -; V gene: TRBV7-2; J gene: TRBJ2-3; CDR3 protein: ASSLLRSDTQY
clone size: -; D gene: -; V gene: TRBV3-1/TRBV3-2; J gene: TRBJ1-2; CDR3 protein: ASSPNPGPYGYT
clone size: -; D gene: -; V gene: TRBV18; J gene: TRBJ2-5; CDR3 protein: ASSPQDAGRGETQY
clone size: -; D gene: -; V gene: TRBV6-5; J gene: TRBJ2-3; CDR3 protein: ASSYSLATDTQY
clone size: -; D gene: -; V gene: TRBV5-1; J gene: TRBJ2-2; CDR3 protein: ASSPGNTGELF
clone size: -; D gene: TRBD1; V gene: TRBV6-6; J gene: TRBJ2-3; CDR3 protein: ASSFSGTGDTQY
clone size: -; D gene: -; V gene: TRBV19; J gene: TRBJ2-1; CDR3 protein: ASSIIGVGEQF
clone size: -; D gene: -; V gene: TRBV21-1; J gene: TRBJ2-5; CDR3 protein: ASSKARPGTGEETQY
clone size: once; D gene: TRBD1; V gene: TRBV5-1; J gene: TRBJ2-7; CDR3 protein: ASSLGTGYSYEQY
clone size: -; D gene: -; V gene: TRBV6-1; J gene: TRBJ2-6; CDR3 protein: ASSAAHNSGANVLT
clone size: once; D gene: -; V gene: TRBV7-2; J gene: TRBJ2-4; CDR3 protein: ASSYLVAEIAKNIQY
clone size: -; D gene: -; V gene: TRBV6-5; J gene: TRBJ1-1; CDR3 protein: ASKLSGVNTEAF
clone size: -; D gene: TRBD1; V gene: TRBV15; J gene: TRBJ1-2; CDR3 protein: ATSRDQGVYGYT
clone size: -; D gene: -; V gene: TRBV5-1; J gene: TRBJ2-7; CDR3 protein: ASSLEVLEGGIHEQY
clone size: once; D gene: -; V gene: TRBV7-2; J gene: TRBJ1-6; CDR3 protein: ASSLGRAGNSPLH
clone size: -; D gene: -; V gene: TRBV6-1; J gene: TRBJ1-4; CDR3 protein: ASSERTGVF
clone size: -; D gene: -; V gene: TRBV6-2/TRBV6-3; J gene: TRBJ1-2; CDR3 protein: ASSYSTANYGYT
clone size: -; D gene: -; V gene: TRBV29-1; J gene: TRBJ1-1; CDR3 protein: SVASGWDTEAF
clone size: -; D gene: TRBD1; V gene: TRBV19; J gene: TRBJ2-1; CDR3 protein: ASSIGAGGSNRNEQF
clone size: few; D gene: -; V gene: TRBV5-4; J gene: TRBJ2-1; CDR3 protein: ASSFDSSSYNEQF
clone size: once; D gene: -; V gene: TRBV7-5; J gene: TRBJ2-6; CDR3 protein: VRSPSGRETRGANVLT
clone size: -; D gene: -; V gene: TRBV15; J gene: TRBJ2-7; CDR3 protein: ATSRVDGREQY
clone size: -; D gene: -; V gene: TRBV5-6; J gene: TRBJ2-2; CDR3 protein: ASSVRESGNTGELF
clone size: -; D gene: -; V gene: TRBV19; J gene: TRBJ2-1; CDR3 protein: ARRAGAYNEQF
clone size: -; D gene: -; V gene: TRBV25-1; J gene: TRBJ1-2; CDR3 protein: ASSEEGRGVGGYT
clone size: once; D gene: -; V gene: TRBV6-5; J gene: TRBJ1-6; CDR3 protein: ASSYSDRINSPLH
clone size: -; D gene: TRBD2; V gene: TRBV5-4; J gene: TRBJ2-3; CDR3 protein: ASSWAGVTDTQY
clone size: -; D gene: -; V gene: TRBV6-1; J gene: TRBJ1-4; CDR3 protein: ASSEMRASGEKLF
clone size: -; D gene: TRBD1; V gene: TRBV5-1; J gene: TRBJ1-6; CDR3 protein: ASSSIGQGGNSPLH
clone size: -; D gene: TRBD2; V gene: TRBV6-5; J gene: TRBJ2-3; CDR3 protein: ASNSIAGVTDTQY
clone size: -; D gene: -; V gene: TRBV4-3; J gene: TRBJ1-2; CDR3 protein: ASSQEAVPWQEGYT
clone size: -; D gene: TRBD1; V gene: TRBV3-1/TRBV3-2; J gene: TRBJ2-1; CDR3 protein: ASSLRFRGRLGNEQF
clone size: once; D gene: TRBD1; V gene: TRBV6-5; J gene: TRBJ2-2; CDR3 protein: ASSPGQIYTGELF
clone size: -; D gene: -; V gene: TRBV25-1; J gene: TRBJ2-5; CDR3 protein: ASSEDNQETQY
clone size: -; D gene: TRBD1; V gene: TRBV27; J gene: TRBJ2-1; CDR3 protein: ASSLSWTGVYEQF
clone size: -; D gene: TRBD2; V gene: TRBV11-2; J gene: TRBJ2-2; CDR3 protein: ASSLLAGGLGTGELF
clone size: -; D gene: -; V gene: TRBV11-2; J gene: TRBJ1-1; CDR3 protein: ASSFGGEAF
clone size: few; D gene: -; V gene: TRBV2; J gene: TRBJ2-5; CDR3 protein: ASGEEGETQY
clone size: -; D gene: -; V gene: TRBV6-5; J gene: TRBJ1-1; CDR3 protein: ASSYGYRTANTEAF
clone size: -; D gene: -; V gene: TRBV20-1; J gene: TRBJ2-5; CDR3 protein: SAKRGETQY
clone size: once; D gene: -; V gene: TRBV10-3; J gene: TRBJ2-3; CDR3 protein: AISGRDTQY
clone size: -; D gene: -; V gene: TRBV6-5; J gene: TRBJ2-3; CDR3 protein: ASSYSGSLTDTQY
clone size: -; D gene: TRBD2; V gene: TRBV12-5; J gene: TRBJ2-2; CDR3 protein: ASGLIAGGTGELF
clone size: -; D gene: -; V gene: TRBV6-2/TRBV6-3; J gene: TRBJ1-1; CDR3 protein: ASTPRASTGGRNTEAF